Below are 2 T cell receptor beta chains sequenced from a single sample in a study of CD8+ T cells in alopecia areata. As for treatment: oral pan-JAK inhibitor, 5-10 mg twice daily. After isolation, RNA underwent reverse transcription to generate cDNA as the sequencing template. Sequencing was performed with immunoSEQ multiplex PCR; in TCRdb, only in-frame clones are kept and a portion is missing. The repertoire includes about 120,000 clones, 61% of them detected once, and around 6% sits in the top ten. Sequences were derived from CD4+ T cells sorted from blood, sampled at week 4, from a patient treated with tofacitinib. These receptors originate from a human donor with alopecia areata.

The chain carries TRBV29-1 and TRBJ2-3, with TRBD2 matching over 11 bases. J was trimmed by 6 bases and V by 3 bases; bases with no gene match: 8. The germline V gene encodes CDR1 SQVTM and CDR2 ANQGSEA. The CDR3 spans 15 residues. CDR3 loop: CSVEIAGGTLDTQYF. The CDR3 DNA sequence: TGCAGCGTTGAGATAGCGGGGGGGACGCTGGATACGCAGTATTTT.

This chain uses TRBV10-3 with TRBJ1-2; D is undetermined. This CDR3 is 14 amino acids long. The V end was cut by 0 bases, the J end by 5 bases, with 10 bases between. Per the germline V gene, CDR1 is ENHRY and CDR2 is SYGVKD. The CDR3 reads CAISESEVSYGYTF. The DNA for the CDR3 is TGTGCCATCAGTGAGTCCGAGGTTTCGTATGGCTACACCTTC.